This paragraph covers one T cell receptor (beta chain) sequence. Its antigen is not identified. The data were obtained in a study of T cell responses to AZD1222 COVID-19 vaccine. Study-wide results and limits: The study sampled repertoires only after the peak T cell response. Nearly half of spike-specific TCRs reportedly go after variant regions that carry no mutations.

CDR1 is SGHTA, CDR2 FQGNSA, per germline. The CDR3 runs 14 residues. Deletions cut 5 bases from V and 4 bases from J, with 13 bases between. The assay was immunoSEQ multiplex PCR, and TCRdb's table has in-frame clones only and misses some. Of roughly 70,000 clones in the sample, 88% were seen once. The receptor was isolated from an adult who received the MenACWY meningococcal vaccine as a control. The rearrangement links TRBV7-2 to TRBJ2-3; D may match TRBD1 or TRBD2 (6 bases each). The starting material was peripheral blood, obtained 28 days after the second dose of the MenACWY control vaccine. This chain's CDR3 is CASSVRGEADTQYF. Written as DNA, the CDR3 is TGTGCCAGCAGCGTGAGGGGGGAGGCAGATACGCAGTATTTT.